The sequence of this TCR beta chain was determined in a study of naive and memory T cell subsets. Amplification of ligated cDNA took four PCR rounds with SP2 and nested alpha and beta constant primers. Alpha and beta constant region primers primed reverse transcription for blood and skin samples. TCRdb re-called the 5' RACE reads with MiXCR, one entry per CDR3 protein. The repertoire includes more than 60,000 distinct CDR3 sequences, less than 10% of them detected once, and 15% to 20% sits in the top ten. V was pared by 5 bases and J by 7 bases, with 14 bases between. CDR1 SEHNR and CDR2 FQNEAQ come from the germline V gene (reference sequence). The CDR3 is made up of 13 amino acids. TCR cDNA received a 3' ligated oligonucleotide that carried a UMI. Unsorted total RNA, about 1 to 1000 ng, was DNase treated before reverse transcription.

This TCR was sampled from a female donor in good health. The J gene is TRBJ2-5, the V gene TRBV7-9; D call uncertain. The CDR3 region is CASSRATPGTQYF. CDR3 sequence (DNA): TGTGCCAGCAGCCGGGCCACCCCCGGGACCCAGTACTTC.